The 9 T cell receptor beta chains presented below share a single source sample, sequenced in a study of shared clonotypes between healthy human individuals. Assay used: immunoSEQ multiplex PCR; TCRdb lists only in-frame clones, some missing. The sample contains about 750,000 clones, nearly 95% of which appear only once. Terminally differentiated effector memory CD45RA+ cells were left out of the naive CD8 fraction, which was CD45RO-negative and positively selected for CCR7. Source material: naive CD8+ T cells sorted from blood. These receptors were collected from a man aged 25-45 years in good health.

The V gene is TRBV28, the J gene TRBJ2-3; 8 bases line up with TRBD2. The V gene end was trimmed by 3 bases and the J gene end by 2 bases; junction bases not matched to a gene: 13. The CDR3 is 18 amino acids. Germline CDR1 is MDHEN and CDR2 is SYDVKM. The CDR3 is CASSFQRSGRLYTDTQYF. The CDR3 DNA is TGTGCCAGCAGTTTTCAGAGGAGCGGGAGACTGTACACAGATACGCAGTATTTT.

The chain has TRBV2 and TRBJ2-7; possible D gene TRBD1, 6 bases. This CDR3 has 16 amino acids. Germline values: CDR1 SNHLY, CDR2 FYNNEI. V shed 7 bases and J shed 1 base, with 20 bases lying between them. CDR3 DNA: TGTGCCAGCACCGACCTTCCGGACAGTATATCCTACGAGCAGTACTTC. Encoded protein: CASTDLPDSISYEQYF.

This clone showed up just once. The V gene is TRBV27, the J gene TRBJ2-1; D gene ambiguous. Germline CDR1 MNHEY, CDR2 SMNVEV (reference sequence). The V and J ends lost 8 bases and 12 bases respectively, with 20 bases between them. The CDR3 consists of 13 residues. This CDR3 is CASFSPTLLGQFF. CDR3 in DNA: TGTGCCAGCTTCTCCCCTACCCTCCTCGGGCAGTTCTTC.

The chain has TRBV30 and TRBJ2-3, with 9 nucleotides matching TRBD1. The CDR3 contains 14 residues. Germline V gene data show CDR1 as GTSNPN and CDR2 as SVGIG (reference sequence). The V gene end was trimmed by 0 bases and the J gene end by 3 bases; junction bases not matched to a gene: 1. DNA for the CDR3: TGTGCCTGGAGTGTAGGGACAGGGACAGATACGCAGTATTTT. Translating it yields CAWSVGTGTDTQYF.

In DNA form, the CDR3 reads TGTGCCAGCAGCTTTGGAAGTGCGGGAGGGCCTTACAATGAGCAGTTCTTC. Translation: CASSFGSAGGPYNEQFF. The rearrangement links TRBV5-6 to TRBJ2-1, with 9 bases aligning to TRBD2. Germline loops: CDR1 SGHDT, CDR2 YYEEEE. V shed 2 bases, J shed 4 bases, and the junction held 10 bases outside the gene matches. CDR3 length: 17 residues.

V usage is TRBV2 and J usage is TRBJ1-5; no firm D call. The CDR3 has 14 amino acids. Germline CDR1 reads SNHLY; CDR2 reads FYNNEI. V lost 7 bases, J lost 5 bases, and 15 bases lay in between. The CDR3 spells CASTDRGGDQPQHF. DNA for the CDR3: TGTGCCAGCACGGACCGAGGCGGGGATCAGCCCCAGCATTTT.

The sample holds a few counts of this clone. The chain recombines TRBV25-1 with TRBJ2-3; no clear D. Germline CDR1 MGHDK, CDR2 SYGVNS. The CDR3 extends over 10 amino acids. V shed 7 bases and J shed 4 bases, with 3 bases lying between them. This CDR3 reads CASKADTQYF. Written as DNA, the CDR3 is TGTGCCAGCAAGGCAGATACGCAGTATTTT.

A single count supports this clone. At one end, the junction sequence differs from germline, possibly due to a read error. The rearrangement links TRBV7-7 to TRBJ2-7; 10 bases align to TRBD2. The CDR3 runs to 15 residues. In germline, CDR1 is SSHAT, CDR2 FNYEAQ (reference sequence). The CDR3 loop is CASSLAPGTSDEQYF. The CDR3 DNA sequence: TGTGCTAGCAGCTTAGCGCCCGGGACTAGCGACGAGCAGTACTTC. Based on the CDR3 plus reference TRBV7-7 and TRBJ2-7, the full variable domain is GAGVSQSPRYKVTKRGQDVTLRCDPISSHATLYWYQQALGQGPEFLTYFNYEAQPDKSGLPSDRFSAERPEGSISTLTIQRTEQRDSAMYRCASSLAPGTSDEQYFGPGTRLTVT.

This chain uses TRBV29-1 with TRBJ1-2; 9 bases fit TRBD1. Per germline, CDR1 SQVTM and CDR2 ANQGSEA. The CDR3 sequence is 15 residues long. J was trimmed by 4 bases and V by 1 base; bases with no gene match: 7. The CDR3: CSVEGWTGELYGYTF. For the CDR3, the DNA is TGCAGCGTTGAAGGGTGGACAGGGGAACTCTATGGCTACACCTTC.